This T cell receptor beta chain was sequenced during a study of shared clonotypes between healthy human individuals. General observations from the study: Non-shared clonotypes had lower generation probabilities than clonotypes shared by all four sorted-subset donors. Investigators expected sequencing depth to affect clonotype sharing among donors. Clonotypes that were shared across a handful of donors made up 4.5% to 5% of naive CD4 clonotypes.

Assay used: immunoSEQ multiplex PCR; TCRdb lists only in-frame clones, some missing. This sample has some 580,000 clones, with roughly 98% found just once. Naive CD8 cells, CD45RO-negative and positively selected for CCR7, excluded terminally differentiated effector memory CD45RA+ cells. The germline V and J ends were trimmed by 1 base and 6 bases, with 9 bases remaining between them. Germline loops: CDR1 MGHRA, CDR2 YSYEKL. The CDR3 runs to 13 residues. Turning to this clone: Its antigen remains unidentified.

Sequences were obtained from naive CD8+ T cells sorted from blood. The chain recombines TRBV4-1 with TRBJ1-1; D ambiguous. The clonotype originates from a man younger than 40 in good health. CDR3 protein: CASSQGLTPEAFF. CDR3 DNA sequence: TGCGCCAGCAGCCAAGGACTAACCCCTGAAGCTTTCTTT.